This entry is about one T cell receptor (beta chain). No antigen is known for it. The sample belongs to a study of graft-versus-host responses after intestinal transplantation. This table comes from immunoSEQ multiplex PCR, and its TCRdb copy is limited to in-frame clones, with some not included. The table shows approximately 89,000 clones, with 90% to 95% occurring only once. The input for sequencing was unstimulated CD4+ T cells sorted from spleen or lymph node cells, taken before intestinal transplant. The clonotype originates from a human donor who received an intestinal transplant.

DNA of the CDR3: TGCGCCAGCAGCTTGTTGGGACTAGCGGGAGGCGTAAATGAGCAGTTCTTC. Amino acid sequence: CASSLLGLAGGVNEQFF. The chain carries TRBV5-1 and TRBJ2-1, with 15 nucleotides matching TRBD2. Per germline, CDR1 SGHRS and CDR2 YFSETQ. The CDR3 consists of 17 residues. V gave up 1 base and J gave up 7 bases; unmatched junction bases: 6. The whole variable domain, filled in from reference TRBV5-1 and TRBJ2-1, reads KAGVTQTPRYLIKTRGQQVTLSCSPISGHRSVSWYQQTPGQGLQFLFEYFSETQRNKGNFPGRFSGRQFSNSRSEMNVSTLELGDSALYLCASSLLGLAGGVNEQFFGPGTRLTVL.